One and the same sample provided the 26 T cell receptor beta chains below, sequenced in a study of blood T cell repertoires in COVID-19. Repertoires were generated with immunoSEQ multiplex PCR, while TCRdb's copy carries only in-frame clones and drops some. Of about 120,000 clones detected, 86% appear once; the ten largest clones hold under 5%. Sequenced input: peripheral blood. The receptor source for this set is a man aged 35 to 55 with acute or convalescent COVID-19.

This clone was recorded once. The V gene is TRBV27, the J gene TRBJ1-1, with D possibly TRBD1 on 5 matching bases. Germline V gives CDR1 MNHEY, CDR2 SMNVEV (reference sequence). The CDR3 loop spans 14 amino acids. Trimming removed 5 bases at V and 3 bases at J, with 13 bases between. CDR3 sequence (DNA): TGTGCCAGCAGTGCCTGGGGGGGGGACACTGAAGCTTTCTTT. Translating it yields CASSAWGGDTEAFF.

This sequence joins TRBV4-2 and TRBJ1-5; a possible D gene is TRBD1 (5 bases). The V gene lost 0 bases and the J gene lost 5 bases, with 14 bases spanning the gap. Germline V gives CDR1 LGHNA, CDR2 YNFKEQ. There are 16 residues in the CDR3. The CDR3 sequence: CASSQDVGRVDQPQHF. CDR3 in DNA: TGTGCCAGCAGCCAAGATGTGGGCAGGGTTGATCAGCCCCAGCATTTT.

V and J are TRBV14 and TRBJ2-5, with 10 bases identical to TRBD2. V lost 4 bases to trimming and J lost 4 bases; unmatched junction nucleotides: 15. Looked up from germline, CDR1 is SGHDN and CDR2 is FVKESK. The CDR3 is 18 amino acids. The chain's CDR3 is CASSPLWLAGVYRETQYF. CDR3 in DNA: TGTGCCAGCAGCCCCCTGTGGCTAGCGGGAGTCTATCGAGAGACCCAGTACTTC.

The chain carries TRBV5-1 and TRBJ2-7; 14 bases line up with TRBD2. Trimming cost V 0 bases and J 5 bases; bases outside gene matches: 7. CDR1 and CDR2 from the germline V gene are SGHRS and YFSETQ. The CDR3 is made up of 17 amino acids. CDR3 protein: CASSLGGLAGDPHEQYF. The CDR3 coding sequence is TGCGCCAGCAGCTTGGGGGGACTAGCGGGAGATCCCCACGAGCAGTACTTC.

This clone was seen a few times. The chain is built from TRBV7-9 and TRBJ2-1; D not resolved. Germline CDR1 is SEHNR and CDR2 is FQNEAQ (reference sequence). The CDR3 sequence is 15 residues long. With 5 bases removed from V and 7 bases from J, the gap between germline ends came to 18 bases. The CDR3 sequence is CASSQLTFGVNEQFF. Written as DNA, the CDR3 is TGTGCCAGCAGCCAGCTAACTTTTGGAGTTAATGAGCAGTTCTTC.

The chain uses TRBV5-1 and TRBJ2-5; 14 nucleotides match TRBD2. The CDR3 sequence is 16 residues long. The germline CDR1 and CDR2 sequences are SGHRS and YFSETQ. Trimming at V came to 1 base and at J to 4 bases, leaving 3 bases not matched to a gene. The CDR3 region has the DNA TGCGCCAGCAGCTTGACAGGGACTAGCGGGAGAGAGACCCAGTACTTC. Translated: CASSLTGTSGRETQYF. Full variable domain (remainder filled in from reference TRBV5-1 and TRBJ2-5): KAGVTQTPRYLIKTRGQQVTLSCSPISGHRSVSWYQQTPGQGLQFLFEYFSETQRNKGNFPGRFSGRQFSNSRSEMNVSTLELGDSALYLCASSLTGTSGRETQYFGPGTRLLVL.

V and J are TRBV7-9 and TRBJ2-1, with TRBD2 as a possible D gene (6 bases). In germline, CDR1 is SEHNR, CDR2 FQNEAQ (reference sequence). This CDR3 spans 11 amino acids. Trimming took off 7 bases at V and 11 bases at J, with 12 bases between the two ends. The CDR3 is CASNGGPKQFF. CDR3 in DNA: TGTGCCAGCAACGGAGGGCCAAAGCAGTTCTTC.

The chain recombines TRBV27 with TRBJ2-1; 9 bases fit TRBD2. The CDR3 length is 12 residues. Germline CDR1 is MNHEY and CDR2 is SMNVEV (reference sequence). Trimming took 6 bases from V and 15 from J; bases not matched to a gene: 9. The CDR3 bases are TGTGCCAGCAGCCAGCCCGGCGGGGGGGGGTTCTTC. Translated, it gives CASSQPGGGGFF.

This clone was observed once. The chain is built from TRBV30 and TRBJ2-1, with 7 bases fitting TRBD2. The CDR3 contains 17 residues. Germline CDR1 reads GTSNPN; CDR2 reads SVGIG (reference sequence). V dropped 1 base and J dropped 7; count of bases not matched to a gene: 16. The CDR3 DNA sequence: TGTGCCTGGAGTGACCCCTTCGCGCGGGAGACGGGTAATGAGCAGTTCTTC. This translates into CAWSDPFARETGNEQFF.

V is TRBV6-6 and J is TRBJ1-5; D unresolved. The CDR3 has 12 amino acids. Trimming shortened V by 8 bases and J by 3 bases, and 8 bases separated the two germline ends. CDR1 MNHNY and CDR2 SVGAGI come from the germline V gene (reference sequence). The CDR3, as DNA: TGTGCCAGCCAGGTGATCAATCAGCCCCAGCATTTT. Translation gives CASQVINQPQHF.

This clone occurred once. This chain joins TRBV19 and TRBJ1-5; no firm D call. The CDR3 length is 12 residues. Germline V gene lookup returns CDR1 LNHDA and CDR2 SQIVND (reference sequence). V dropped 8 bases and J dropped 4 bases, with 9 bases sitting between them. The CDR3 DNA is TGTGCCAGTGATATCGGGAATCAGCCCCAGCATTTT. Translating gives CASDIGNQPQHF.

This clone has a handful of counts. This chain joins TRBV18 and TRBJ1-5; 7 bases map to TRBD1. With V trimmed by 6 bases and J by 5 bases, 10 bases remained unmatched. Looked up from germline, CDR1 is KGHSH and CDR2 is LQKENI. This CDR3 spans 15 amino acids. The CDR3 DNA reads as TGTGCCAGCTCTCACGACAGGGAAGTATATCAGCCCCAGCATTTT. Protein product: CASSHDREVYQPQHF.

V gene TRBV6-4 combines with J gene TRBJ2-2; maybe TRBD1 (5 bases). The germline V and J ends were trimmed by 4 bases and 6 bases, with 9 bases remaining between them. The CDR3 spans 13 residues. CDR1 is MRHNA and CDR2 is SNTAGT in the germline V gene. The CDR3 spells CASSVQAAGELFF. The CDR3 DNA is TGTGCCAGCAGTGTACAGGCTGCCGGGGAGCTGTTTTTT.

The chain recombines TRBV25-1 with TRBJ1-4, with a tentative D call TRBD1 (5 bases). There are 18 residues in the CDR3. The V and J ends lost 1 base and 0 bases respectively, with 15 bases between them. Germline V lookup: CDR1 MGHDK, CDR2 SYGVNS. The CDR3 reads CASSESSRAYATNEKLFF. CDR3 nucleotides: TGTGCCAGCAGTGAATCGAGCAGGGCCTATGCAACTAATGAAAAACTGTTTTTT.

This clone was seen a single time. V and J are TRBV6-5 and TRBJ1-2; D gene unclear. The V gene lost 7 bases and the J gene lost 0 bases, with 9 bases spanning the gap. There are 13 residues in the CDR3. Per germline, CDR1 MNHEY and CDR2 SVGAGI. CDR3 nucleotides: TGTGCCAGCATCCGGGTAACTAACTATGGCTACACCTTC. This translates into CASIRVTNYGYTF.

The rearrangement joins TRBV19 to TRBJ1-1, with a weak D call TRBD1 (5 bases). Between the trimmed V and J ends, which lost 3 bases and 4 bases, there was a span of 9 bases. Germline CDR1 and CDR2: LNHDA and SQIVND (reference sequence). The CDR3 totals 13 residues. For the CDR3, the DNA is TGTGCCAGTAGTATCCGGGGGGTCACTGAAGCTTTCTTT. It is translated as CASSIRGVTEAFF.

The V call is TRBV5-5, the J call TRBJ1-6, with D maybe TRBD1 (5 bases). Germline CDR1 and CDR2: SGHKS and YYEKEE (reference sequence). Trimming stripped 4 bases from V and 14 bases from J, with 22 bases between. The CDR3 runs 15 residues. The CDR3 sequence: CASSLLGDSQLALHF. For the CDR3, the DNA is TGTGCCAGCAGCCTTTTAGGGGATTCCCAGTTGGCCCTCCACTTT.

The chain couples TRBV23-1 to TRBJ2-7; tentatively, D is TRBD1 (6 bases). TRBV23-1 is an ORF for which the function is uncertain. The CDR3 consists of 15 residues. V lost 0 bases and J lost 4, with 13 bases in between. This chain's CDR3 is CASSQSRNRVYEQYF. The CDR3 DNA is TGCGCCAGCAGTCAATCCCGAAACAGGGTTTACGAGCAGTACTTC.

V gene TRBV9 combines with J gene TRBJ2-7; 7 bases agree with TRBD1. The junction had 3 bases not matched to a gene; V was cut back by 3 bases and J by 3 bases. The CDR3 spans 13 residues. Germline CDR1 reads SGDLS; CDR2 reads YYNGEE. The CDR3 is CASSAGTDYEQYF. Here the CDR3 DNA reads TGTGCCAGCAGCGCCGGGACAGACTACGAGCAGTACTTC.

This clone was counted a single time. This sequence joins TRBV7-9 and TRBJ2-2; TRBD2 might be the D (5 bases). CDR3 length: 16 amino acids. Germline V gene data show CDR1 as SEHNR and CDR2 as FQNEAQ (reference sequence). Trimming took off 5 bases at V and 4 bases at J, with 17 bases between the two ends. The CDR3 loop is CASSLGGTSTTGELFF. CDR3 DNA: TGTGCCAGCAGCCTAGGAGGTACCTCGACCACCGGGGAGCTGTTTTTT.

The V and J genes are TRBV10-3 and TRBJ2-7; TRBD2 might be the D (5 bases). Deletions cut 10 bases from V and 5 bases from J, with 18 bases between. The CDR3 is 13 residues long. Germline CDR1 is ENHRY and CDR2 is SYGVKD. CDR3 DNA sequence: TGTGCCACCAGGACTGGGTCTCTCGACGAGCAGTACTTC. This translates into CATRTGSLDEQYF.

J is TRBJ1-1 and V is TRBV19; D is unresolved. V was clipped by 6 bases and J by 9 bases, with 14 bases between them. This CDR3 spans 12 amino acids. Germline V gene data show CDR1 as LNHDA and CDR2 as SQIVND (reference sequence). CDR3 sequence (DNA): TGTGCCAGTAGCCCGGGAAGAGAACAAGCTTTCTTT. Translated: CASSPGREQAFF.

The V call is TRBV7-6, the J call TRBJ1-4; the D is unclear. Germline lookup yields CDR1 SGHVS and CDR2 FNYEAQ. The germline V and J ends were trimmed by 5 bases and 6 bases, with 4 bases remaining between them. This CDR3 has 11 residues. CDR3 DNA sequence: TGTGCCAGCAGCCAGGATGAAAAACTGTTTTTT. Its protein is CASSQDEKLFF.

The chain uses TRBV5-6 and TRBJ2-2; D is uncertain. This CDR3 has 13 amino acids. Trimming removed 2 bases at V and 5 bases at J, with 7 bases between. CDR1 and CDR2 from the germline V gene are SGHDT and YYEEEE. The CDR3 DNA is TGTGCCAGCAGCTTCACGCGGACCGGGGAGCTGTTTTTT. Protein product: CASSFTRTGELFF.

The chain couples TRBV11-3 to TRBJ2-7; D is perhaps TRBD1 (6 bases). Germline V lookup: CDR1 SGHNT, CDR2 YENEEA. The ends were cut back, 1 base at V and 2 bases at J, with 12 bases in the middle. The CDR3 is 15 amino acids. The CDR3 region is CASSLATGQTYEQYF. DNA of the CDR3: TGTGCCAGCAGCTTAGCAACAGGACAGACCTACGAGCAGTACTTC.

This chain links TRBV12-5 with TRBJ1-1; unclear D gene. The CDR3 sequence is 15 residues long. Between the trimmed V and J ends, which lost 3 bases and 4 bases, there was a span of 15 bases. The germline CDR1 and CDR2 sequences are LGHNT and FRNRAP. DNA for the CDR3: TGTGCTAGTGGTTTCCCCGGTACGGGGATCACTGAAGCTTTCTTT. Amino acids: CASGFPGTGITEAFF.